Sequencing of this T cell receptor beta chain was carried out in a study of metastatic and nonmetastatic thyroid tumors. Study-level background: Where malignant and benign thyroid patients were concerned, repertoires were compared across blood and tumor or nodule tissue.

Ten or more counts support this clone. In the original processing: In papillary thyroid cancer, a distant-metastasis classifier was built using CDR3 differences across clinicopathological groups. With MiXCR, TCRdb reprocessed the PCR reads. These V and J calls rely on TCRdb rather than the paper's analysis. The table has fewer than 50,000 clones, approximately 15% seen once. Nobody among the patients had been given any treatment before thyroid surgery. The receptor was derived from a female donor with papillary thyroid cancer or a benign thyroid nodule (not recorded which). Some clones in this sample may be carry-over from other donors' samples. Sequencing was carried out using blood.

The CDR3: CASSFLDSSYEQYF. The CDR3, as DNA: TGCGCCAGCAGCTTCCTCGACAGCTCCTACGAGCAGTACTTC. The rearrangement joins TRBV5-1 to TRBJ2-7, with a possible D match to TRBD1 (5 bases). In germline, CDR1 is SGHRS, CDR2 YFSETQ. CDR3 size: 14 residues. Trimming cost V 2 bases and J 0 bases, with 9 bases left between them.